This passage covers 5 T cell receptor beta chains from one sample sequenced in a study of blood T cell repertoires in COVID-19. TCRdb's table, derived via immunoSEQ multiplex PCR, lists solely in-frame clones and lacks some. The data show some 90,000 clones, around 89% seen once. The sequenced sample consisted of peripheral blood. Every receptor here comes from a woman older than 75 with active or convalescent COVID-19.

The V and J genes are TRBV28 and TRBJ1-1, with 12 bases that match TRBD1. The V segment lost 2 bases and the J segment 10 bases; nucleotides outside the gene matches: 11. There are 16 residues in the CDR3. Germline CDR1 and CDR2: MDHEN and SYDVKM. The CDR3 reads CASSLIVGTGGRVAFF. The CDR3 nucleotides are TGTGCCAGCAGTTTAATAGTTGGGACAGGGGGCCGGGTAGCTTTCTTT.

The chain couples TRBV30 to TRBJ2-5; 7 bases line up with TRBD1. The germline CDR1 and CDR2 sequences are GTSNPN and SVGIG (reference sequence). The CDR3 is made up of 13 amino acids. J lost 5 bases, V lost 4 bases, and 7 bases had no gene match. The CDR3 loop is CAWKLTGVETQYF. As DNA, the CDR3 is TGTGCCTGGAAATTAACAGGGGTGGAGACCCAGTACTTC.

The chain uses TRBV14 and TRBJ1-1; the match to TRBD1 covers 8 bases. V lost 6 bases and J lost 6; bases outside the gene matches: 6. Germline CDR1 reads SGHDN; CDR2 reads FVKESK. This CDR3 is built from 13 residues. In DNA, the CDR3 is TGTGCCAGCAGAAGACAGGGGAGGGCTGAAGCTTTCTTT. Translating it yields CASRRQGRAEAFF.

This chain uses TRBV28 with TRBJ2-5; 8 bases are shared with TRBD2. The germline V gene has CDR1 MDHEN and CDR2 SYDVKM. Trimming removed 2 bases from V and 1 base from J; junction bases left unmatched: 3. This CDR3 comprises 15 residues. CDR3 region: CASSLPGGGQETQYF. In DNA, the CDR3 is TGTGCCAGCAGTTTACCGGGAGGGGGCCAAGAGACCCAGTACTTC.

This sequence joins TRBV20-1 and TRBJ2-5; unclear D gene. Germline CDR1 and CDR2: DFQATT and SNEGSKA (reference sequence). CDR3 length equals 15 residues. V was shortened by 3 bases and J by 2 bases, with 16 bases between the two germline ends. In DNA, the CDR3 is TGCAGTGCTAGTCATGACTCATCAACTCAAGAGACCCAGTACTTC. Protein product: CSASHDSSTQETQYF.